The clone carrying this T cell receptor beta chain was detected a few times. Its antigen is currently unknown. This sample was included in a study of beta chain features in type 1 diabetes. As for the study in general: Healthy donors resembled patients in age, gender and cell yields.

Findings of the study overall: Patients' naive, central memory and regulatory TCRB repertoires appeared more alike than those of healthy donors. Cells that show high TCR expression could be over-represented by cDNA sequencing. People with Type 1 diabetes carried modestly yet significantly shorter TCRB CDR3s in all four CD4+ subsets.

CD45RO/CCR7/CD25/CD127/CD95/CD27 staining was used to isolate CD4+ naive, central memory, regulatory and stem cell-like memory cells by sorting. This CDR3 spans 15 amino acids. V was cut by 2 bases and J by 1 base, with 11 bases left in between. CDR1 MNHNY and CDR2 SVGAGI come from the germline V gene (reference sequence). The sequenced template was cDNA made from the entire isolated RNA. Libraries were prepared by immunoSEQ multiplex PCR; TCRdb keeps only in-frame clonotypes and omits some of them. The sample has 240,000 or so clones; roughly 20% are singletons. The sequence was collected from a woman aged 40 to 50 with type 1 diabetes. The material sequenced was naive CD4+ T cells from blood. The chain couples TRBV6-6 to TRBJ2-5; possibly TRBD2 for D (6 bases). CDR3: CASSYHRGTQETQYF. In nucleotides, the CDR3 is TGTGCCAGCAGTTACCACCGGGGGACCCAAGAGACCCAGTACTTC.